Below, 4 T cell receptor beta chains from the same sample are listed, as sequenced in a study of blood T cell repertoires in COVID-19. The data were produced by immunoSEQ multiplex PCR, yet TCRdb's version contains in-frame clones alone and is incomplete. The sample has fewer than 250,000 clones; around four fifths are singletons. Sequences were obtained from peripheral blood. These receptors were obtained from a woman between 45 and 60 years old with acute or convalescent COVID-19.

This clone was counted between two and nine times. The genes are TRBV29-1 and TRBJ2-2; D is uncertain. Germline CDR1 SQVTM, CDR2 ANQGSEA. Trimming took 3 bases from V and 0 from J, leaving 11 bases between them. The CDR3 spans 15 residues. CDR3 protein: CSVEGSPANTGELFF. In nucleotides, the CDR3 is TGCAGCGTTGAGGGCAGCCCTGCGAACACCGGGGAGCTGTTTTTT.

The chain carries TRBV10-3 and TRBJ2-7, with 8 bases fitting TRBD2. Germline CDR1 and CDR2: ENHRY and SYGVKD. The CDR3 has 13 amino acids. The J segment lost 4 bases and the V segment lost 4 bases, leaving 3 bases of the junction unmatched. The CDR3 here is CAISVLADYEQYF. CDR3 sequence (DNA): TGTGCCATCAGTGTACTAGCGGATTACGAGCAGTACTTC.

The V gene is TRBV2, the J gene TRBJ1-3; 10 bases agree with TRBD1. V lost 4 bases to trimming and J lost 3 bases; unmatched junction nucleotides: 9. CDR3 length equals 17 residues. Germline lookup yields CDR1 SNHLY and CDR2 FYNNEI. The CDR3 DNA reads TGTGCCAGCAGTGCGACGGGACAGGGGAGCGGTGGAAACACCATATATTTT. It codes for CASSATGQGSGGNTIYF. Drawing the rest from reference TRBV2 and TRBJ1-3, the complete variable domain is EPEVTQTPSHQVTQMGQEVILRCVPISNHLYFYWYRQILGQKVEFLVSFYNNEISEKSEIFDDQFSVERPDGSNFTLKIRSTKLEDSAMYFCASSATGQGSGGNTIYFGEGSWLTVV.

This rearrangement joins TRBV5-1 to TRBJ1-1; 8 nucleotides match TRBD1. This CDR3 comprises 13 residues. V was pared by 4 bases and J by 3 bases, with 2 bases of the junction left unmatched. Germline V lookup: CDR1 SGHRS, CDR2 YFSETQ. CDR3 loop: CASSQGADTEAFF. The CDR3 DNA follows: TGCGCCAGCAGCCAGGGGGCAGACACTGAAGCTTTCTTT.